Following are 32 T cell receptor beta chains from one sample sequenced in a study of control samples from healthy donors and cancer patients. Measured with immunoSEQ multiplex PCR; TCRdb has only the in-frame clones, and not every one. The repertoire holds tens of thousands of clones, with over 85% as singletons. Material: PBMCs. All receptors derive from a woman in her sixties with head and neck cancer.

This clone occurred a few times. This rearrangement joins TRBV5-6 to TRBJ2-7; D is possibly TRBD2 (5 bases). With 4 bases removed from V and 7 bases from J, the gap between germline ends came to 21 bases. The CDR3 is 15 amino acids. Germline CDR1 is SGHDT and CDR2 is YYEEEE. CDR3 sequence reads: CASSPHPLLTGEQYF. The CDR3 DNA reads TGTGCCAGCAGCCCGCATCCACTTTTGACGGGGGAGCAGTACTTC.

The genes are TRBV28 and TRBJ2-5; 12 nucleotides match TRBD2. The CDR3 covers 15 residues. The V segment lost 5 bases and the J segment 3 bases; nucleotides outside the gene matches: 4. The germline V gene has CDR1 MDHEN and CDR2 SYDVKM. CDR3 sequence: CASSPRLAGEETQYF. In nucleotides, the CDR3 is TGTGCCAGCAGTCCCAGACTAGCGGGAGAAGAGACCCAGTACTTC.

The chain links TRBV7-9 to TRBJ2-7; TRBD2 is a possible D gene (5 bases). The CDR3 length is 13 residues. Germline CDR1 SEHNR, CDR2 FQNEAQ (reference sequence). Trimming left V 5 bases short and J 2 bases short, with 10 bases between. The CDR3: CASSLDSTYEQYF. For the CDR3, the DNA is TGTGCCAGCAGCCTGGACTCAACCTACGAGCAGTACTTC.

The rearrangement uses TRBV27 and TRBJ2-7; 12 nucleotides match TRBD2. Germline V gene lookup returns CDR1 MNHEY and CDR2 SMNVEV (reference sequence). The J segment lost 3 bases and the V segment lost 5 bases, leaving 5 bases of the junction unmatched. There are 15 residues in the CDR3. The CDR3 DNA follows: TGTGCCAGCAGTACCCCGGGACTAGCGGGCTACGAGCAGTACTTC. Protein product: CASSTPGLAGYEQYF.

The V gene is TRBV11-2, the J gene TRBJ2-7; weak D call: TRBD1 (6 bases). CDR3 size: 16 residues. CDR1 is SGHAT, CDR2 FQNNGV, per germline. V was trimmed by 4 bases and J by 0 bases, leaving 16 bases between them. The CDR3 region has the DNA TGTGCCAGCAGCTGGGGGCGGCGGGTGGCCTCCTACGAGCAGTACTTC. Protein sequence: CASSWGRRVASYEQYF.

The V call is TRBV24-1, the J call TRBJ1-1; a possible D gene is TRBD1 (5 bases). CDR1 is KGHDR, CDR2 SFDVKD, per germline. V lost 4 bases, J lost 0 bases, and 11 bases lay in between. The CDR3 runs 15 residues. The CDR3 loop is CATSDPRGLNTEAFF. The CDR3 nucleotides are TGTGCCACCAGTGACCCTAGGGGTCTGAACACTGAAGCTTTCTTT.

The chain couples TRBV21-1 to TRBJ2-5; the table's D call of TRBD2 was not tested on the DNA. TRBV21-1 is listed as a pseudogene. The CDR3 length is 17 residues. CDR3 nucleotides: TGTGCCAGCGCACTCCCCTTTCCGGCGGAATCCCATGGGACCCAGTACTTC. This translates into CASALPFPAESHGTQYF.

The genes are TRBV6-6 and TRBJ1-5, with a weak D call TRBD1 (5 bases). The CDR3 loop spans 16 amino acids. Trimming took off 7 bases at V and 6 bases at J, with 22 bases between the two ends. Germline values: CDR1 MNHNY, CDR2 SVGAGI (reference sequence). The CDR3 sequence: CASTGGVSVQGQPQHF. The CDR3 DNA is TGTGCCAGCACCGGAGGGGTTTCCGTTCAGGGTCAGCCCCAGCATTTT.

The chain employs TRBV7-2 and TRBJ1-1, with D possibly being TRBD1 (5 bases). The germline V gene has CDR1 SGHTA and CDR2 FQGNSA. V was trimmed by 2 bases and J by 5 bases, leaving 12 bases between them. This CDR3 spans 14 amino acids. Written as DNA, the CDR3 is TGTGCCAGCAGCTTAATGCAGGGAAATACTGAAGCTTTCTTT. Residues: CASSLMQGNTEAFF.

The chain links TRBV4-2 to TRBJ1-5; D is unresolved. This CDR3 region has 13 residues. Germline values: CDR1 LGHNA, CDR2 YNFKEQ. V dropped 4 bases and J dropped 1 base, with 5 bases sitting between them. CDR3 loop: CASSPSSNQPQHF. The CDR3 bases are TGTGCCAGCAGCCCAAGCAGCAATCAGCCCCAGCATTTT.

V gene TRBV28 combines with J gene TRBJ1-4, with D tentatively TRBD1 (5 bases). Germline V gene lookup returns CDR1 MDHEN and CDR2 SYDVKM. The ends were cut back, 4 bases at V and 0 bases at J, with 15 bases in the middle. The CDR3 is made up of 17 amino acids. The CDR3 nucleotides are TGTGCCAGCAGTTCCCCCAGGGCCGCGTCAACTAATGAAAAACTGTTTTTT. Translation: CASSSPRAASTNEKLFF.

V and J are TRBV15 and TRBJ2-5; TRBD1 agrees at 9 bases. V dropped 1 base and J dropped 4; count of bases not matched to a gene: 7. CDR1 LNHNV and CDR2 YYDKDF come from the germline V gene (reference sequence). This CDR3 has 16 residues. CDR3 nucleotides: TGTGCCACCAGCAGAGTGGGAAACAGGGGGCGAGAGACCCAGTACTTC. This codes for CATSRVGNRGRETQYF.

The chain is built from TRBV6-2 or TRBV6-3 and TRBJ2-1; 10 bases fit TRBD2. The germline V gene has CDR1 MNHEY and CDR2 SVGEGT. Losses at the gene ends were 5 bases for V and 5 bases for J; bases not matched to a gene: 12. This CDR3 contains 17 residues. In DNA form, the CDR3 reads TGTGCCAGCAGTCAAAGCGGGAGGGGTCAATCTCACAATGAGCAGTTCTTC. Translated: CASSQSGRGQSHNEQFF.

This clone is a singleton in its sample. V and J are TRBV28 and TRBJ2-1, with D unresolved. V was trimmed by 5 bases and J by 5 bases, leaving 10 bases between them. There are 13 residues in the CDR3. The germline CDR1 and CDR2 sequences are MDHEN and SYDVKM. CDR3 DNA: TGTGCCAGCAGTACCCACAGAGACAATGAGCAGTTCTTC. This codes for CASSTHRDNEQFF.

The chain joins TRBV15 to TRBJ2-7, with D perhaps being TRBD1 or TRBD2 (5 bases each). The V end was cut by 0 bases, the J end by 0 bases, with 12 bases between. Germline V gives CDR1 LNHNV, CDR2 YYDKDF (reference sequence). This CDR3 spans 16 amino acids. The CDR3 nucleotides are TGTGCCACCAGCAGAGATTGGGGGACGCCCTCCTACGAGCAGTACTTC. This translates into CATSRDWGTPSYEQYF.

CDR3 region: CASSLILNTGELFF. The CDR3 DNA reads TGTGCCAGCAGTTTAATTCTCAACACCGGGGAGCTGTTTTTT. This chain uses TRBV28 with TRBJ2-2, with D uncertain. The V gene lost 2 bases and the J gene lost 2 bases, with 6 bases spanning the gap. Germline V CDR1 and CDR2: MDHEN, SYDVKM. The CDR3 spans 14 residues.

The chain employs TRBV4-2 and TRBJ2-7, with D perhaps TRBD2 (6 bases). From germline, CDR1 is LGHNA and CDR2 YNFKEQ. Between the trimmed V and J ends, which lost 4 bases and 3 bases, there was a span of 13 bases. There are 14 residues in the CDR3. As DNA, the CDR3 is TGTGCCAGCAGCCCCCCTGGGACTTACTACGAGCAGTACTTC. As protein: CASSPPGTYYEQYF.

This clone was seen just once. V is TRBV7-6 and J is TRBJ1-1, with D hard to call. V shed 0 bases and J shed 1 base, with 3 bases lying between them. The CDR3 is 13 amino acids. Germline V lookup: CDR1 SGHVS, CDR2 FNYEAQ. CDR3 protein: CASSLAENTEAFF. For the CDR3, the DNA is TGTGCCAGCAGCTTAGCGGAGAACACTGAAGCTTTCTTT. Full variable domain (outside the CDR3, taken from reference TRBV7-6 and TRBJ1-1): GAGVSQSPRYKVTKRGQDVALRCDPISGHVSLYWYRQALGQGPEFLTYFNYEAQQDKSGLPNDRFSAERPEGSISTLTIQRTEQRDSAMYRCASSLAENTEAFFGQGTRLTVV.

The J gene is TRBJ2-7, the V gene TRBV5-1; D possibly corresponds to TRBD2 (5 bases). V lost 1 base and J lost 5, with 13 bases in between. Germline assignment: CDR1 SGHRS and CDR2 YFSETQ. The CDR3 has 14 amino acids. CDR3 loop: CASSLNSGNHEQYF. CDR3 in DNA: TGCGCCAGCAGCTTGAATTCGGGGAATCACGAGCAGTACTTC.

This chain joins TRBV6-5 and TRBJ2-3; 8 bases match TRBD1. With V trimmed by 2 bases and J by 6 bases, 7 bases remained unmatched. The CDR3 is made up of 15 amino acids. Per the germline V gene, CDR1 is MNHEY and CDR2 is SVGAGI. The CDR3 sequence is CASSYGAGGSDTQYF. DNA of the CDR3: TGTGCCAGCAGTTACGGCGCAGGGGGCTCGGATACGCAGTATTTT.

The rearrangement joins TRBV5-1 to TRBJ2-7, with TRBD1 identical over 7 bases. The V gene end was trimmed by 5 bases and the J gene end by 1 base; junction bases not matched to a gene: 9. This CDR3 has 15 residues. CDR1 is SGHRS, CDR2 YFSETQ, per germline. Here the CDR3 reads CASRGWTGDSYEQYF. Written as DNA, the CDR3 is TGCGCCAGCAGGGGTTGGACAGGAGATTCCTACGAGCAGTACTTC.

The V call is TRBV9, the J call TRBJ2-2; 11 nucleotides align to TRBD1. Germline V gene sequence: CDR1 SGDLS, CDR2 YYNGEE. The V and J ends lost 4 bases and 3 bases, in that order; junction bases with no gene match: 5. This CDR3 comprises 16 residues. In DNA, the CDR3 is TGTGCCAGCAGCCCAACGGGACAGGGGGACACCGGGGAGCTGTTTTTT. It codes for CASSPTGQGDTGELFF.

The chain recombines TRBV9 with TRBJ2-2; D unresolved. From germline, CDR1 is SGDLS and CDR2 YYNGEE. This CDR3 contains 13 residues. Trimming removed 0 bases from V and 6 bases from J, with 6 bases in between. The CDR3 region has the DNA TGTGCCAGCAGCGTAGGGATGTCCGGGGAGCTGTTTTTT. This sequence encodes CASSVGMSGELFF. The whole variable domain, remainder taken from reference TRBV9 and TRBJ2-2, is DSGVTQTPKHLITATGQRVTLRCSPRSGDLSVYWYQQSLDQGLQFLIQYYNGEERAKGNILERFSAQQFPDLHSELNLSSLELGDSALYFCASSVGMSGELFFGEGSRLTVL.

Points on this clone: Its ends do not fully match the called genes, so a read error is possible. The CDR3 nucleotides read TGCACCCCAGAGTTGGGCAGGCCACCCTTC. This sequence encodes CTPELGRPPF. The chain employs TRBV29-1 and TRBJ1-2; D is undetermined. The CDR3 is made up of 10 amino acids. The germline gives CDR1 SQVTM, CDR2 ANQGSEA.

This chain uses TRBV6-5 with TRBJ2-1, with TRBD2 identical over 8 bases. The CDR3 is 15 amino acids. The germline V gene has CDR1 MNHEY and CDR2 SVGAGI. The V segment lost 6 bases and the J segment 4 bases; nucleotides outside the gene matches: 8. CDR3 sequence: CASRRSGSIYNEQFF. As DNA, the CDR3 is TGTGCCAGCAGGCGGAGCGGGAGTATTTACAATGAGCAGTTCTTC.

This sequence joins TRBV12-5 and TRBJ1-1; possible D gene TRBD1, 5 bases. Germline lookup yields CDR1 LGHNT and CDR2 FRNRAP. CDR3 size: 14 residues. V was clipped by 5 bases and J by 6 bases, with 16 bases between them. The CDR3 DNA sequence: TGTGCTAGTGGTACTGGCCCCGTGGGGGCTGAAGCTTTCTTT. It translates to CASGTGPVGAEAFF.

This sequence joins TRBV12-3 or TRBV12-4 and TRBJ1-1; D is ambiguous. V shed 3 bases and J shed 6 bases, with 11 bases lying between them. The CDR3 totals 13 residues. The CDR3 sequence is CASSFQIRAEAFF. As DNA, the CDR3 is TGTGCCAGCAGTTTTCAAATAAGGGCTGAAGCTTTCTTT.

This chain links TRBV6-1 with TRBJ1-1; 8 nucleotides align to TRBD1. The V gene's germline CDR1 is MNHNS and CDR2 SASEGT. Unmatched junction bases numbered 10, after V lost 3 bases and J lost 10 bases. The CDR3 is 14 residues long. Here the CDR3 reads CASSDSTGDNRAFF. The CDR3 region has the DNA TGTGCCAGCAGTGATTCGACAGGGGATAATAGAGCTTTCTTT.

The CDR3: CASSFSMPEQETQYF. For the CDR3, the DNA is TGTGCCAGCAGCTTTTCTATGCCAGAGCAAGAGACCCAGTACTTC. This sequence joins TRBV7-9 and TRBJ2-5, with D uncertain. The CDR3 is made up of 15 amino acids. The germline gives CDR1 SEHNR, CDR2 FQNEAQ (reference sequence). Trimming removed 3 bases from V and 2 bases from J, with 13 bases in between.

V usage is TRBV5-8 and J usage is TRBJ2-5; unclear D gene. CDR1 and CDR2 from the germline V gene are SGHTS and YDEGEE. This CDR3 spans 17 amino acids. The V end was cut by 5 bases, the J end by 3 bases, with 23 bases between. Here the CDR3 reads CASRTVRASFAEETQYF. DNA for the CDR3: TGTGCCAGCAGGACGGTCCGGGCCTCATTTGCGGAAGAGACCCAGTACTTC.

This sequence joins TRBV18 and TRBJ2-3, with TRBD2 as a possible D gene (5 bases). The CDR3 has 15 residues. The V gene's germline CDR1 is KGHSH and CDR2 LQKENI. V lost 6 bases to trimming and J lost 5 bases, with 18 bases between them. The CDR3 nucleotides read TGTGCCAGCTCCCGGGCCTCCGGGGTGGTAGATACGCAGTATTTT. It translates to CASSRASGVVDTQYF.

This clone showed up just once. V and J are TRBV11-2 and TRBJ2-2; 9 positions match TRBD2. Per germline, CDR1 SGHAT and CDR2 FQNNGV. The CDR3 has 15 amino acids. Germline trimming cut 5 bases from V and 1 base from J; bases unmatched to any gene: 2. The CDR3 sequence is CASSATSGNTGELFF. The CDR3, as DNA: TGTGCCAGCAGCGCGACTAGCGGGAACACCGGGGAGCTGTTTTTT.